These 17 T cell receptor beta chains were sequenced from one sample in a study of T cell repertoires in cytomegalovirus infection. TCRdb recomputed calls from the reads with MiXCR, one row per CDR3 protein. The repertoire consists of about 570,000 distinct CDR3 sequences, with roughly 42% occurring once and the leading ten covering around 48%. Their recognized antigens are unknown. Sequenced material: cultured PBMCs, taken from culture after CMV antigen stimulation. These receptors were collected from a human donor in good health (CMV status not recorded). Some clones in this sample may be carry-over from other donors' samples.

For the CDR3, the DNA is TGTGCCAGCACCCCGACAGGATCAGATACGCAGTATTTT. Translated, it gives CASTPTGSDTQYF. The chain employs TRBV7-9 and TRBJ2-3; possibly TRBD1 for D (6 bases). This CDR3 region has 13 residues. V dropped 7 bases and J dropped 4 bases, with 12 bases sitting between them. CDR1 SEHNR and CDR2 FQNEAQ come from the germline V gene (reference sequence). Full variable domain (outside the CDR3, taken from reference TRBV7-9 and TRBJ2-3): DTGVSQNPRHKITKRGQNVTFRCDPISEHNRLYWYRQTLGQGPEFLTYFQNEAQLEKSRLLSDRFSAERPKGSFSTLEIQRTEQGDSAMYLCASTPTGSDTQYFGPGTRLTVL.

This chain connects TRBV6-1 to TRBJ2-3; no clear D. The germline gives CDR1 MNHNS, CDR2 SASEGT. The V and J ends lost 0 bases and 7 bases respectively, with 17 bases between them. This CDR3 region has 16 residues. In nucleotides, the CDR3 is TGTGCCAGCAGTGAAGCTGTCTCCACCCCGGCGTATACGCAGTATTTT. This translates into CASSEAVSTPAYTQYF.

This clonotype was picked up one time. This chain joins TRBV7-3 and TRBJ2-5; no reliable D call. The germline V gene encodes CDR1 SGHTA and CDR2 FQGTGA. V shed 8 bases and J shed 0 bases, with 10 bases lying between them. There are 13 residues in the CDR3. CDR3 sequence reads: CASLAVNQETQYF. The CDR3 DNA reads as TGTGCCAGCCTGGCAGTAAACCAAGAGACCCAGTACTTC.

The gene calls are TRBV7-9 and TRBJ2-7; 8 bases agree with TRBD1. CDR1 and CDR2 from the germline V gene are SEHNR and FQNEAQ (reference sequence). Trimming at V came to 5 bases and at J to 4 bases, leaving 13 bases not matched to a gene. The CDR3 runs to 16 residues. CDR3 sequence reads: CASSGNTGTGIYEQYF. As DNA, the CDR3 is TGTGCCAGCAGCGGGAACACCGGGACAGGTATTTACGAGCAGTACTTC. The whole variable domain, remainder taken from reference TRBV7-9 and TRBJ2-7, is DTGVSQNPRHKITKRGQNVTFRCDPISEHNRLYWYRQTLGQGPEFLTYFQNEAQLEKSRLLSDRFSAERPKGSFSTLEIQRTEQGDSAMYLCASSGNTGTGIYEQYFGPGTRLTVT.

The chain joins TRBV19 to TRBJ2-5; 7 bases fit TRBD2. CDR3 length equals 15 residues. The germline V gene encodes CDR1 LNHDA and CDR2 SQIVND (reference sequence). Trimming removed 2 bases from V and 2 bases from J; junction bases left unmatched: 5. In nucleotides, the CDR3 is TGTGCCAGTAGTATAAGCGGGACCCCACAAGAGACCCAGTACTTC. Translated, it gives CASSISGTPQETQYF.

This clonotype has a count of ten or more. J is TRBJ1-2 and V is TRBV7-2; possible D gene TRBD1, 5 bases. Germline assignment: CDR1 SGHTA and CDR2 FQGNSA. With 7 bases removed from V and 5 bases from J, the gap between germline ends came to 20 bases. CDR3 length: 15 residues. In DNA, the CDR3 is TGTGCCAGCAATATAGGGCAGGGCGTTAGTTATGGCTACACCTTC. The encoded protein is CASNIGQGVSYGYTF.

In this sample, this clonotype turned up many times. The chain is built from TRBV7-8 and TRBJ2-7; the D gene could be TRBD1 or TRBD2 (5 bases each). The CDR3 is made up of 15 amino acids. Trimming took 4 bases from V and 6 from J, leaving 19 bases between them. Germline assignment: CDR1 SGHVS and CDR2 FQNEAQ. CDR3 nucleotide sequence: TGTGCCAGCAGCTACCCCGGGACCGTGTCGGGCGAGCAGTACTTC. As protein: CASSYPGTVSGEQYF.

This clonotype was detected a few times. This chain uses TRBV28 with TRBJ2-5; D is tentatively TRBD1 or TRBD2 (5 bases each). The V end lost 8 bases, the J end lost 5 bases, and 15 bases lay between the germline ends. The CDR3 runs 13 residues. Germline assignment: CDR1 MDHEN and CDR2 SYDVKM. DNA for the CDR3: TGTGCCAGCCTAGGGACGCCGGGGGAGACCCAGTACTTC. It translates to CASLGTPGETQYF.

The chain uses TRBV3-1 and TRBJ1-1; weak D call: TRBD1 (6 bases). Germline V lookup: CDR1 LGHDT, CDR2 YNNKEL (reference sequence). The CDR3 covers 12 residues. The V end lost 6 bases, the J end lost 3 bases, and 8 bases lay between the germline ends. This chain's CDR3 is CASRYRDTEAFF. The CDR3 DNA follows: TGTGCCAGCAGATACAGGGACACTGAAGCTTTCTTT.

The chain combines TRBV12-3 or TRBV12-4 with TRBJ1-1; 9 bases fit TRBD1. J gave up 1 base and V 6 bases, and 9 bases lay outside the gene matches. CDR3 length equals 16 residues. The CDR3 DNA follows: TGTGCCAGCAGAAACGACAGGGGGGTTCGGAACACTGAAGCTTTCTTT. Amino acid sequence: CASRNDRGVRNTEAFF.

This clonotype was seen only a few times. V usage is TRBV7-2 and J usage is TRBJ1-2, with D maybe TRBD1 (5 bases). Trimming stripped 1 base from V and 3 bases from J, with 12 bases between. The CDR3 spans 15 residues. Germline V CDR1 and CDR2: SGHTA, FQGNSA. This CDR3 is CASSLVAGGDYGYTF. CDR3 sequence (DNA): TGTGCCAGCAGCTTAGTTGCGGGGGGGGACTATGGCTACACCTTC.

CDR3: CAIGDRIYNEQFF. CDR3 coding DNA: TGTGCCATTGGGGACAGAATCTACAATGAGCAGTTCTTC. The chain is built from TRBV6-1 and TRBJ2-1; 7 positions agree with TRBD1. Trimming removed 10 bases from V and 3 bases from J; junction bases left unmatched: 6. CDR1 is MNHNS and CDR2 is SASEGT in the germline V gene. This CDR3 spans 13 amino acids.

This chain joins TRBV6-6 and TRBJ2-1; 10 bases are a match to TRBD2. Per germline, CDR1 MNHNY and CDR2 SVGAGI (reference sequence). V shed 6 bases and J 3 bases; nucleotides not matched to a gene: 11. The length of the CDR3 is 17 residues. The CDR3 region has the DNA TGTGCCAGCAGCTCCGGGGGAGCGGGAGGGGACTACAATGAGCAGTTCTTC. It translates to CASSSGGAGGDYNEQFF.

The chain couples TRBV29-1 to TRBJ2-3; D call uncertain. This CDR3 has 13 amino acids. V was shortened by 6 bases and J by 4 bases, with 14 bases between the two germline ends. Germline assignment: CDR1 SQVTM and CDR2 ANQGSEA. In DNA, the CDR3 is TGCAGCGTCGACCCGGGCCAGGCAGATACGCAGTATTTT. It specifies CSVDPGQADTQYF.

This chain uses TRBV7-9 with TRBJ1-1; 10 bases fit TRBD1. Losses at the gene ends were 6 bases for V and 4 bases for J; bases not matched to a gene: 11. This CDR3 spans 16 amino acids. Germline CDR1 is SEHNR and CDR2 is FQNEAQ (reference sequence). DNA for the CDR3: TGTGCCAGCAGTCCACCGGGACAGGGGAGGTTCACTGAAGCTTTCTTT. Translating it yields CASSPPGQGRFTEAFF.

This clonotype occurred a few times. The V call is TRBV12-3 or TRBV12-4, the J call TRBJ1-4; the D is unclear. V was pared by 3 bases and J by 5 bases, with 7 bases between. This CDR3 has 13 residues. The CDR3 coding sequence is TGTGCCAGCAGTTTTCGTGAAAATGAAAAACTGTTTTTT. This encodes CASSFRENEKLFF.

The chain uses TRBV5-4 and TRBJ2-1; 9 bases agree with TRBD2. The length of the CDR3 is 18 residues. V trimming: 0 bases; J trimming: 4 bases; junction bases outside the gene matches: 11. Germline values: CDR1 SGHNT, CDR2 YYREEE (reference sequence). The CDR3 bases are TGTGCCAGCAGCTTGGGGCCTAGCGGGAAACTCAGGTACAATGAGCAGTTCTTC. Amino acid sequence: CASSLGPSGKLRYNEQFF.